This paragraph covers one T cell receptor (beta chain) sequence. This entry is derived from a study of blood T cell repertoires in COVID-19. Assay: immunoSEQ multiplex PCR; the TCRdb copy retains only in-frame clones and omits some. The sample shows more than 200,000 clones, about 83% of them seen only once. This CDR3 contains 14 residues. V lost 6 bases and J 7 bases, leaving 18 bases between the germline ends. CDR1 MNHEY and CDR2 SVGEGT come from the germline V gene. Sequencing was performed on peripheral blood. The clonotype was recovered from a man aged 40-49 years with active or convalescent COVID-19. The V gene is TRBV6-2 or TRBV6-3, the J gene TRBJ1-1, with D possibly TRBD1 on 6 matching bases. The CDR3 sequence is CASSSTFQGGEAFF. Written as DNA, the CDR3 is TGTGCCAGCAGCTCCACCTTTCAAGGGGGTGAAGCTTTCTTT.